These 21 T cell receptor beta chains were sequenced from one sample in a study of cytomegalovirus exposure and HLA in healthy donors. This PCR relied on a set of 60 Vbeta primers and 13 Jbeta primers. Produced via immunoSEQ multiplex PCR; TCRdb's table is partial and in-frame only. The sample has fewer than 150,000 clones, just over 15% seen once. The sequencing sample was made of PBMCs. The receptors stem from a woman between 18 and 29 years old in good health and CMV-seronegative.

The table lists this clone with a few counts. This chain uses TRBV6-1 with TRBJ2-7; TRBD1 aligns across 10 bases. From germline, CDR1 is MNHNS and CDR2 SASEGT. The trim removed 0 bases at V and 6 bases at J, leaving 2 bases unmatched. This CDR3 comprises 14 residues. CDR3 protein: CASSEAWDRGEQYF. CDR3 nucleotides: TGTGCCAGCAGTGAAGCATGGGACAGGGGCGAGCAGTACTTC.

The table lists this clone with a few counts. This chain joins TRBV6-6 and TRBJ1-3, with a tentative D call TRBD1 (5 bases). Trimming shortened V by 5 bases and J by 2 bases, and 10 bases separated the two germline ends. CDR1 and CDR2 (germline): MNHNY, SVGAGI (reference sequence). This CDR3 is 14 amino acids long. This chain's CDR3 is CASSGSGTGNTIYF. CDR3 bases: TGTGCCAGCAGTGGATCAGGGACTGGAAACACCATATATTTT.

The table lists this clone with a few counts. The chain links TRBV5-1 to TRBJ1-2, with D possibly being TRBD1 (5 bases). From germline, CDR1 is SGHRS and CDR2 YFSETQ. V was trimmed by 4 bases and J by 1 base, leaving 14 bases between them. The CDR3 runs to 15 residues. The CDR3 sequence is CASSHRPDSNYGYTF. The CDR3, as DNA: TGCGCCAGCAGCCACCGCCCTGACAGTAACTATGGCTACACCTTC.

This chain joins TRBV6-5 and TRBJ2-5; TRBD1 might be the D (6 bases). The CDR3 contains 13 residues. Trimming took 6 bases from V and 2 from J, leaving 10 bases between them. Germline V gene data show CDR1 as MNHEY and CDR2 as SVGAGI. CDR3 sequence reads: CASSRTVQETQYF. DNA of the CDR3: TGTGCCAGCAGCCGGACAGTTCAAGAGACCCAGTACTTC.

This chain uses TRBV11-2 with TRBJ2-7; 12 bases agree with TRBD1. This CDR3 region has 14 residues. The germline V gene has CDR1 SGHAT and CDR2 FQNNGV. With V trimmed by 5 bases and J by 11 bases, 10 bases remained unmatched. The CDR3 coding sequence is TGTGCCAGCAGCCTTCGTCCCGGGACAGGGGGCGAGTACTTC. It encodes CASSLRPGTGGEYF.

This clone has more than one count but fewer than ten. The CDR3 protein is CASSNGTHYGYTF. CDR3 in DNA: TGTGCCAGCAGCAATGGGACTCACTATGGCTACACCTTC. The V and J genes are TRBV27 and TRBJ1-2, with a weak D call TRBD1 (5 bases). V lost 6 bases and J lost 3, with 11 bases in between. The CDR3 totals 13 residues. The germline V gene has CDR1 MNHEY and CDR2 SMNVEV (reference sequence).

The CDR3 sequence is CAWGLAGVETQYF. CDR3 coding DNA: TGTGCCTGGGGACTAGCGGGAGTGGAGACCCAGTACTTC. The rearrangement joins TRBV30 to TRBJ2-5; 13 bases match TRBD2. In germline, CDR1 is GTSNPN, CDR2 SVGIG (reference sequence). V lost 5 bases and J lost 5; bases outside the gene matches: 2. The CDR3 has 13 residues.

The V gene is TRBV28, the J gene TRBJ2-3; D gene unclear. Germline values: CDR1 MDHEN, CDR2 SYDVKM. The CDR3 has 14 residues. Deletions cut 3 bases from V and 2 bases from J, with 9 bases between. The CDR3 sequence is CASSLGSLTDTQYF. The CDR3 DNA sequence: TGTGCCAGCAGTTTGGGCAGTCTCACAGATACGCAGTATTTT.

This clone has a handful of counts. The chain employs TRBV29-1 and TRBJ1-1; 9 bases line up with TRBD1. This CDR3 contains 15 residues. The ends lost 3 bases at V and 0 bases at J; junction bases unmatched: 5. Germline CDR1 SQVTM, CDR2 ANQGSEA. The CDR3 region has the DNA TGCAGCGTTGATAAGGGACAGGGCATGAACACTGAAGCTTTCTTT. It encodes CSVDKGQGMNTEAFF.

V and J are TRBV5-6 and TRBJ2-4, with D unclear. Germline V CDR1 and CDR2: SGHDT, YYEEEE. Trimming stripped 4 bases from V and 0 bases from J, with 14 bases between. The CDR3 loop spans 16 amino acids. In nucleotides, the CDR3 is TGTGCCAGCAGCCCCCTGTCGGGTTTAGCCAAAAACATTCAGTACTTC. It translates to CASSPLSGLAKNIQYF.

This clone was recorded a few times. The chain joins TRBV6-4 to TRBJ2-1, with 10 bases that match TRBD2. The CDR3 contains 13 residues. Per the germline V gene, CDR1 is MRHNA and CDR2 is SNTAGT. The trim removed 4 bases at V and 8 bases at J, leaving 2 bases unmatched. In DNA form, the CDR3 reads TGTGCCAGCAGTGCTAGCGGGAGCTATGAGCAGTTCTTC. Translated: CASSASGSYEQFF.

This clone was found a few times. This rearrangement joins TRBV29-1 to TRBJ2-3; D is possibly TRBD1 (5 bases). Germline V gene lookup returns CDR1 SQVTM and CDR2 ANQGSEA. The V gene lost 4 bases and the J gene lost 2 bases, with 10 bases spanning the gap. This CDR3 is 13 amino acids long. The CDR3 DNA sequence: TGCAGCGTTGGGGGCTTCGACACAGATACGCAGTATTTT. Translation: CSVGGFDTDTQYF.

The chain carries TRBV7-3 and TRBJ2-2, with D maybe TRBD2 (6 bases). Trimming took 5 bases from V and 6 from J, leaving 16 bases between them. This CDR3 has 15 amino acids. The V gene's germline CDR1 is SGHTA and CDR2 FQGTGA. CDR3 amino acids: CASSDGSRRAGELFF. CDR3 nucleotides: TGTGCCAGCAGCGACGGCTCCCGGAGGGCCGGGGAGCTGTTTTTT.

The chain is built from TRBV10-1 and TRBJ2-3, with a weak D call TRBD1 (5 bases). The CDR3 sequence is 14 residues long. Germline V gene data show CDR1 as WNHNN and CDR2 as SYGVQD (reference sequence). The V gene lost 0 bases and the J gene lost 6 bases, with 10 bases spanning the gap. The CDR3 here is CASSESGRADTQYF. The CDR3 DNA follows: TGCGCCAGCAGTGAGTCGGGGCGTGCCGATACGCAGTATTTT.

This clone was detected a few times. The chain joins TRBV4-1 to TRBJ2-7, with D possibly TRBD2 on 5 matching bases. CDR3 length: 14 residues. Germline CDR1 and CDR2: MGHRA and YSYEKL. V lost 0 bases and J lost 5, with 11 bases in between. This CDR3 is CASSQERELDEQYF. The CDR3 coding sequence is TGCGCCAGCAGCCAAGAAAGGGAGCTCGACGAGCAGTACTTC.

This clone was observed a few times. In the same sample, other DNA sequences code for this CDR3. This sequence joins TRBV28 and TRBJ1-4, with D possibly being TRBD1 (5 bases). The V end was cut by 3 bases, the J end by 0 bases, with 8 bases between. Germline V gives CDR1 MDHEN, CDR2 SYDVKM. CDR3 length: 15 amino acids. The CDR3 loop is CASSLGGATNEKLFF. In DNA, the CDR3 is TGTGCCAGCAGTTTGGGGGGAGCAACTAATGAAAAACTGTTTTTT.

This sequence joins TRBV19 and TRBJ1-2; TRBD1 is a possible D gene (6 bases). V was shortened by 1 base and J by 5 bases, with 14 bases between the two germline ends. Germline CDR1 reads LNHDA; CDR2 reads SQIVND (reference sequence). The length of the CDR3 is 15 residues. CDR3 nucleotides: TGTGCCAGTAGTATAGGAGGGGGGGCGCGGTATGGCTACACCTTC. It encodes CASSIGGGARYGYTF.

This chain uses TRBV7-9 with TRBJ1-1, with 7 bases fitting TRBD1. CDR1 is SEHNR and CDR2 is FQNEAQ in the germline V gene (reference sequence). V trimming: 1 base; J trimming: 12 bases; junction bases outside the gene matches: 11. This CDR3 contains 14 residues. CDR3 DNA: TGTGCCAGCAGCTTAGGGGGACAGTCCCCCGTAACTTTCTTT. Protein: CASSLGGQSPVTFF.

This clone was detected a few times. This chain joins TRBV5-1 and TRBJ2-7, with D tentatively TRBD2 (6 bases). The germline V gene encodes CDR1 SGHRS and CDR2 YFSETQ. The CDR3 has 15 residues. Trimming took off 4 bases at V and 5 bases at J, with 19 bases between the two ends. The CDR3 nucleotides read TGCGCCAGCAGCAGGCGAGCGGGTGACGCTGACGAGCAGTACTTC. Protein: CASSRRAGDADEQYF.

This clone showed up just a few times. The CDR3 DNA follows: TGTGCCAGCGGTTTAAGCGTACTGAACACTGAAGCTTTCTTT. It translates to CASGLSVLNTEAFF. This chain uses TRBV6-5 with TRBJ1-1, with D unresolved. With 8 bases removed from V and 0 bases from J, the gap between germline ends came to 13 bases. There are 14 residues in the CDR3. CDR1 and CDR2 from the germline V gene are MNHEY and SVGAGI.

This chain joins TRBV2 and TRBJ2-5, with 8 bases that match TRBD1. The ends lost 6 bases at V and 2 bases at J; junction bases unmatched: 5. CDR1 is SNHLY and CDR2 is FYNNEI in the germline V gene. This CDR3 has 14 residues. The CDR3 coding sequence is TGTGCCAGCAGAACAAACAGGGGGCAAGAGACCCAGTACTTC. Translating it yields CASRTNRGQETQYF.